This TCR beta chain was sequenced for a study of breast tumors, draining lymph nodes, adjacent tissues. As concerns this clonotype: Its antigen remains unknown.

Breast cancer patients provided tissue from their axillary draining lymph nodes. Findings and caveats of the study: Tumor TCR diversity was below lymph nodes but above nontumor tissue. The data were judged consistent with most tumor T cells coming from lymph node and expanding in tumor. Tumor T cell lymph node origin was a supported hypothesis, not proven.

MiXCR, applied by TCRdb to the multiplex PCR reads, yields one record per CDR3 protein. The sample holds about 94,000 distinct CDR3 sequences, around 30% seen once. The length of the CDR3 is 17 residues. Per germline, CDR1 MNHEY and CDR2 SVGEGT. The V and J ends lost 0 bases and 0 bases respectively, with 15 bases between them. This chain links TRBV6-2 or TRBV6-3 with TRBJ2-7, with D unresolved. Sequenced: axillary lymph node tissue. This receptor was taken from a female donor with breast cancer. Some clones in this sample may be carry-over from other donors' samples. CDR3 residues: CASSYSPRMGFSYEQYF. The DNA for the CDR3 is TGTGCCAGCAGTTACTCGCCACGAATGGGATTCTCCTACGAGCAGTACTTC.